The next 8 T cell receptor beta chains were all read from a single sample in a study of T cell changes during pregnancy in multiple sclerosis. Using immunoSEQ multiplex PCR, the repertoire was profiled, and TCRdb retains in-frame clones only, with some absent. The table includes approximately 20,000 clones, around 90% detected once. Material: CD8+ T cells from peripheral blood mononuclear cells, obtained after pregnancy. The receptor set was obtained from a female donor in good health, enrolled as a control in a pregnancy study.

The chain links TRBV7-9 to TRBJ2-2; a possible D gene is TRBD2 (6 bases). CDR3 size: 13 residues. Germline V lookup: CDR1 SEHNR, CDR2 FQNEAQ (reference sequence). V lost 3 bases, J lost 5 bases, and 7 bases lay in between. The CDR3 region is CASSFGGTGELFF. CDR3 coding DNA: TGTGCCAGCAGCTTCGGGGGTACCGGGGAGCTGTTTTTT.

The chain links TRBV6-5 to TRBJ1-2; D possibly corresponds to TRBD1 (6 bases). Germline-derived CDR1 and CDR2 are MNHEY and SVGAGI. The CDR3 runs to 15 residues. Trimming pared 4 bases from V and 7 bases from J, leaving 19 bases between. The CDR3, as DNA: TGTGCCAGCAGTTCCCCCCGGGGGGCGAGTGGTGGCTACACCTTC. Amino acid sequence: CASSSPRGASGGYTF.

The J gene is TRBJ1-5, the V gene TRBV27; D is unclear. Trimming pared 3 bases from V and 2 bases from J, leaving 8 bases between. From germline, CDR1 is MNHEY and CDR2 SMNVEV (reference sequence). The CDR3 runs to 14 residues. Here the CDR3 DNA reads TGTGCCAGCAGTTTCGGGAACGGCAATCAGCCCCAGCATTTT. Translating gives CASSFGNGNQPQHF.

V and J are TRBV27 and TRBJ1-5, with D possibly matching TRBD1 (6 bases). Germline V CDR1 and CDR2: MNHEY, SMNVEV (reference sequence). V was shortened by 6 bases and J by 2 bases, with 11 bases between the two germline ends. The CDR3 totals 14 residues. This chain's CDR3 is CASRGGAGNQPQHF. CDR3 sequence (DNA): TGTGCCAGCAGGGGGGGGGCGGGCAATCAGCCCCAGCATTTT.

The chain is built from TRBV6-5 and TRBJ1-1; D is undetermined. The V gene's germline CDR1 is MNHEY and CDR2 SVGAGI. The V and J ends lost 6 bases and 0 bases respectively, with 8 bases between them. The CDR3 sequence is 13 residues long. This chain's CDR3 is CASRVVVNTEAFF. In DNA form, the CDR3 reads TGTGCCAGCAGAGTCGTAGTGAACACTGAAGCTTTCTTT.

The chain employs TRBV6-6 and TRBJ2-1; no firm D call. The CDR3 sequence is 16 residues long. Germline CDR1 MNHNY, CDR2 SVGAGI (reference sequence). The ends were cut back, 2 bases at V and 0 bases at J, with 11 bases in the middle. CDR3 in amino acids: CASSYGKASSYNEQFF. CDR3 DNA: TGTGCCAGCAGTTACGGAAAAGCGAGCTCCTACAATGAGCAGTTCTTC.

The chain employs TRBV7-2 and TRBJ2-3; D might be TRBD2 (5 bases). CDR1 and CDR2 (germline): SGHTA, FQGNSA. V lost 5 bases, J lost 1 base, and 13 bases lay in between. This CDR3 contains 15 residues. The CDR3 nucleotides are TGTGCCAGCAGCCCACTAGAGTCGGGCACAGATACGCAGTATTTT. Protein sequence: CASSPLESGTDTQYF.

The J gene is TRBJ1-1, the V gene TRBV4-2; TRBD1 might be the D (5 bases). The germline gives CDR1 LGHNA, CDR2 YNFKEQ. Trimming shortened V by 0 bases and J by 6 bases, and 20 bases separated the two germline ends. The CDR3 is 17 amino acids. The CDR3: CASSQDLHFAGMPEAFF. Here the CDR3 DNA reads TGTGCCAGCAGCCAAGACCTCCATTTCGCAGGGATGCCTGAAGCTTTCTTT.